Below, 8 T cell receptor beta chains from the same sample are listed, as sequenced in a study of T-cell memory formation after mild COVID-19. MiXCR, run by TCRdb on the 5' RACE reads, gives a single entry per CDR3 protein. The sample lists approximately 500,000 distinct CDR3 sequences, around 25% occurring once. Sequencing was done on a sample of PBMCs or a T cell subset sorted from them (not recorded which). The source is an adult woman who had mild COVID-19 (a few samples of this study predate the infection). Cell type and time point are not known.

This clonotype was seen more than once but under ten times. The rearrangement uses TRBV7-9 and TRBJ2-7; TRBD2 aligns across 7 bases. CDR1 is SEHNR, CDR2 FQNEAQ, per germline (reference sequence). This CDR3 contains 14 residues. Trimming removed 3 bases from V and 4 bases from J; junction bases left unmatched: 6. In DNA, the CDR3 is TGTGCCAGCAGCTTGTGGGAGGGACGGTACGAGCAGTACTTC. This codes for CASSLWEGRYEQYF.

The J gene is TRBJ2-3, the V gene TRBV5-1; no clear D gene. This CDR3 contains 15 residues. Deletions cut 0 bases from V and 6 bases from J, with 14 bases between. Germline V gene lookup returns CDR1 SGHRS and CDR2 YFSETQ. CDR3 residues: CASSLAVGPGDTQYF. CDR3 DNA: TGCGCCAGCAGCTTGGCCGTCGGACCTGGGGATACGCAGTATTTT.

This clonotype has just a few counts. The chain carries TRBV29-1 and TRBJ2-3, with TRBD2 identical over 7 bases. V was clipped by 4 bases and J by 1 base; unmatched bases: 5. Germline V gene data show CDR1 as SQVTM and CDR2 as ANQGSEA. CDR3 length: 14 amino acids. In DNA, the CDR3 is TGCAGCGTTGTCGCGGGAGAGGGCACAGATACGCAGTATTTT. Amino acid sequence: CSVVAGEGTDTQYF.

This sequence joins TRBV9 and TRBJ1-3, with unresolved D. Looked up from germline, CDR1 is SGDLS and CDR2 is YYNGEE. V was cut by 3 bases and J by 4 bases, with 17 bases left in between. This CDR3 is 16 amino acids long. The CDR3 bases are TGTGCCAGCAGCGCCCAACCACGGGGAGGAGGAAACACCATATATTTT. This translates into CASSAQPRGGGNTIYF.

This clonotype was counted a few times. The CDR3 DNA reads as TGCGCCAGCGGTGGACAGGGTGGGACGTCTGAAGCTTTCTTT. It translates to CASGGQGGTSEAFF. The chain employs TRBV5-1 and TRBJ1-1; the match to TRBD1 covers 8 bases. V shed 7 bases and J 6 bases; nucleotides not matched to a gene: 11. This CDR3 has 14 residues. From germline, CDR1 is SGHRS and CDR2 YFSETQ.

The chain joins TRBV7-9 to TRBJ1-5, with D unresolved. Germline V gives CDR1 SEHNR, CDR2 FQNEAQ (reference sequence). The ends were cut back, 1 base at V and 0 bases at J, with 7 bases in the middle. The CDR3 loop spans 15 amino acids. CDR3 coding DNA: TGTGCCAGCAGCTTAGGAGCAGATAGCAATCAGCCCCAGCATTTT. Translating it yields CASSLGADSNQPQHF.

V gene TRBV5-8 combines with J gene TRBJ1-2, with D possibly matching TRBD1 (6 bases). Germline V gives CDR1 SGHTS, CDR2 YDEGEE. This CDR3 is 15 amino acids long. V was shortened by 4 bases and J by 0 bases, with 13 bases between the two germline ends. CDR3 nucleotide sequence: TGTGCCAGCAGCGAACCAGGGGTGGCTAACTATGGCTACACCTTC. It encodes CASSEPGVANYGYTF.

The table lists this clonotype with a few counts. The chain employs TRBV6-2 or TRBV6-3 and TRBJ1-5; 7 nucleotides agree with TRBD1. This CDR3 spans 15 amino acids. Per the germline V gene, CDR1 is MNHEY and CDR2 is SVGEGT. J gave up 2 bases and V 4 bases, and 5 bases lay outside the gene matches. CDR3 bases: TGTGCCAGCAGTTCTCTCGGACAGGGCAATCAGCCCCAGCATTTT. Its translation is CASSSLGQGNQPQHF.